Presented here are 8 T cell receptor beta chains from one specimen sequenced in a study of blood T cell repertoires in COVID-19 (TCRdb year 2020). Libraries were made using the immunoSEQ multiplex PCR assay. TCRdb carries this immuneACCESS record with in-frame sequences only. Its versions omit some clonotypes, under half of them owing to an unresolved V gene in the studies checked, with the rest unexplained. The sample profile shows over 95,000 clones; approximately 90% of them were found once. The ten largest clones capture around 8.4% of the sample. Sequenced sample: peripheral blood. These receptors were taken from a woman aged 70 to 79 who had recovered from COVID-19.

This chain connects TRBV5-1 to TRBJ2-1; 8 positions agree with TRBD1. The germline gives CDR1 SGHRS, CDR2 YFSETQ. The CDR3 consists of 13 residues. V lost 9 bases and J lost 6; bases outside the gene matches: 8. CDR3 bases: TGCGCCACCAACAAGGGGACAGGCAATGAGCAGTTCTTC. Translation: CATNKGTGNEQFF.

The V gene is TRBV29-1, the J gene TRBJ2-1; 7 bases fit TRBD1. After removal of 6 bases from V and 10 bases from J, the junction contained 6 bases not matched to a gene. CDR3 size: 11 residues. The germline CDR1 and CDR2 sequences are SQVTM and ANQGSEA. CDR3 in amino acids: CSVRQGIEQFF. The CDR3 nucleotides are TGCAGCGTCCGACAGGGTATCGAGCAGTTCTTC.

This sequence joins TRBV18 and TRBJ1-2; D may be TRBD1 (5 bases). In germline, CDR1 is KGHSH, CDR2 LQKENI. V lost 7 bases and J lost 4, with 16 bases in between. This CDR3 is 14 amino acids long. The CDR3 spells CASFPGPGGYGYTF. DNA of the CDR3: TGTGCCAGCTTCCCGGGGCCCGGGGGCTATGGCTACACCTTC.

The rearrangement links TRBV7-9 to TRBJ1-1; D is uncertain. The germline CDR1 and CDR2 sequences are SEHNR and FQNEAQ (reference sequence). V was shortened by 8 bases and J by 8 bases, with 12 bases between the two germline ends. The CDR3 is 11 amino acids. The CDR3: CASLGNLEAFF. The CDR3 DNA reads as TGTGCCAGCCTAGGAAACTTGGAAGCTTTCTTT.

The chain couples TRBV5-1 to TRBJ2-7; D perhaps matches TRBD2 (6 bases). Germline CDR1 SGHRS, CDR2 YFSETQ. Deletions cut 0 bases from V and 6 bases from J, with 13 bases between. The CDR3 totals 14 residues. This CDR3 is CASSLGRAGTEQYF. In DNA form, the CDR3 reads TGCGCCAGCAGCTTGGGGAGGGCCGGAACCGAGCAGTACTTC.

The chain couples TRBV18 to TRBJ1-4, with D unclear. There are 14 residues in the CDR3. The V gene's germline CDR1 is KGHSH and CDR2 LQKENI. Deletions cut 2 bases from V and 8 bases from J, with 12 bases between. CDR3 in amino acids: CASSPGEGREKLFF. For the CDR3, the DNA is TGTGCCAGCTCACCAGGCGAGGGTCGAGAAAAACTGTTTTTT. The variable domain in full, completed from reference TRBV18 and TRBJ1-4, reads NAGVMQNPRHLVRRRGQEARLRCSPMKGHSHVYWYRQLPEEGLKFMVYLQKENIIDESGMPKERFSAEFPKEGPSILRIQQVVRGDSAAYFCASSPGEGREKLFFGSGTQLSVL.

In its sample, this clone was seen once. The chain joins TRBV28 to TRBJ1-5; possible D gene TRBD1, 5 bases. CDR1 MDHEN and CDR2 SYDVKM come from the germline V gene. The CDR3 length is 13 residues. With 6 bases removed from V and 6 bases from J, the gap between germline ends came to 12 bases. The CDR3: CASRVTGVQPQHF. CDR3 DNA: TGTGCCAGCAGGGTAACAGGAGTTCAGCCCCAGCATTTT. The full variable domain, in which reference TRBV28 and TRBJ1-5 provide the parts outside the CDR3, is DVKVTQSSRYLVKRTGEKVFLECVQDMDHENMFWYRQDPGLGLRLIYFSYDVKMKEKGDIPEGYSVSREKKERFSLILESASTNQTSMYLCASRVTGVQPQHFGDGTRLSIL.

The chain employs TRBV6-5 and TRBJ1-1; perhaps TRBD1 as D (6 bases). CDR1 is MNHEY, CDR2 SVGAGI, per germline. V was trimmed by 2 bases and J by 1 base, leaving 11 bases between them. CDR3 length equals 15 residues. CDR3 sequence (DNA): TGTGCCAGCAGTTACGAGGGCAGGGGGAACACTGAAGCTTTCTTT. Amino acid sequence: CASSYEGRGNTEAFF.